This TCR beta chain was recovered during a study of tumor-infiltrating lymphocytes in oesophageal squamous cell carcinoma. In this sample, this clonotype turned up many times. The germline CDR1 and CDR2 sequences are DFQATT and SNEGSKA (reference sequence). Trimming pared 1 base from V and 4 bases from J, leaving 10 bases between. The CDR3 is made up of 13 amino acids. TCRdb redid the calling of the PCR reads with MiXCR, one entry per CDR3 protein. This table holds around 12,000 distinct CDR3 sequences, roughly 60% found once. Sequenced sample: esophageal tumor tissue. This sequence joins TRBV20-1 and TRBJ1-2; D may be TRBD1 (6 bases). This TCR was sampled from a female donor with esophageal squamous cell carcinoma. CDR3 in amino acids: CSARGRTAYGYTF. The CDR3 nucleotides are TGCAGTGCTAGAGGCAGGACAGCCTATGGCTACACCTTC.